This TCR beta chain appears in the sequencing data of a study of technical replicates of blood from a few donors listed by TCRdb under 2017. The germline V gene gives CDR1 as SNHLY and CDR2 as FYNNEI. The CDR3 runs 16 amino acids, cysteine and phenylalanine included. Of the read, only the CDR3 DNA is kept; its 48 bases are in frame from base 1. Between the V and J ends, shortened by 6 bases and 1 base respectively, the junction contains 18 bases. Library method: the immunoSEQ multiplex PCR assay. The clones in this table, taken by TCRdb from immuneACCESS, are in-frame only. Not every clone is retained; where verified, under half of the shortfall comes from an unresolved V gene, and the cause of the rest is unknown. This sample holds about 75,000 clones; 95% to 98% were observed only once. Less than 0.2% of the sample is taken by the ten largest. This clone was seen only once. Its recognized antigen is unknown. No qualities accompany the bases; no much larger clone lies one base away.

The rearrangement combines TRBV2 with TRBJ2-5; the D gene is perhaps TRBD2, from 6 matching bases. The clonotype comes from a human donor in good health. The sample was T cells isolated from PBMCs. The CDR3 corresponds to CASRNLANGPQETQYF. The nucleotide sequence is TGTGCCAGCAGAAATCTAGCGAATGGGCCCCAAGAGACCCAGTACTTC.